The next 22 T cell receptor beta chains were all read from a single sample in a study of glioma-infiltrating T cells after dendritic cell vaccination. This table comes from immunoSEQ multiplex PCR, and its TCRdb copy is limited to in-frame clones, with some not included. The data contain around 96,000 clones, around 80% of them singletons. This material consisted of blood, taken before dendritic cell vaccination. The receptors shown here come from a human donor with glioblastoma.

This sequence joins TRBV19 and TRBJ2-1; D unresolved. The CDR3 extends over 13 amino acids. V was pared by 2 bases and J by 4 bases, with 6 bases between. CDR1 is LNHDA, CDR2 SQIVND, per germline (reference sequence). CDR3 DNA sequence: TGTGCCAGTAGTATATCCGGGTACAATGAGCAGTTCTTC. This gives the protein CASSISGYNEQFF. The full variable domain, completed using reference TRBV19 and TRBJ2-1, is DGGITQSPKYLFRKEGQNVTLSCEQNLNHDAMYWYRQDPGQGLRLIYYSQIVNDFQKGDIAEGYSVSREKKESFPLTVTSAQKNPTAFYLCASSISGYNEQFFGPGTRLTVL.

CDR3 residues: CASSSNYEQYF. The CDR3 DNA reads TGTGCCAGCAGTTCAAACTACGAGCAGTACTTC. The chain employs TRBV28 and TRBJ2-7, with D uncertain. CDR1 is MDHEN, CDR2 SYDVKM, per germline. This CDR3 is built from 11 residues. V was clipped by 4 bases and J by 3 bases, with 4 bases between them.

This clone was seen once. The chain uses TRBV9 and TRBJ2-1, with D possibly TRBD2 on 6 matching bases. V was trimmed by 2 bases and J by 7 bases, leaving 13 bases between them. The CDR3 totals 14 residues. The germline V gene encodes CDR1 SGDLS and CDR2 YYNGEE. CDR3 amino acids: CASSVGGGANEQFF. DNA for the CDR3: TGTGCCAGCAGCGTGGGGGGAGGCGCGAATGAGCAGTTCTTC. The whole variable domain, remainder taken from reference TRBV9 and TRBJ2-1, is DSGVTQTPKHLITATGQRVTLRCSPRSGDLSVYWYQQSLDQGLQFLIQYYNGEERAKGNILERFSAQQFPDLHSELNLSSLELGDSALYFCASSVGGGANEQFFGPGTRLTVL.

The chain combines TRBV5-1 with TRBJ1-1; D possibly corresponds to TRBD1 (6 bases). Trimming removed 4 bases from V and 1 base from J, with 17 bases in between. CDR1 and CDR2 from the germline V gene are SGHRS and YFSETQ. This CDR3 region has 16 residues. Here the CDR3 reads CASSQPSQGWNTEAFF. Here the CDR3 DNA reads TGCGCCAGCAGCCAACCTTCACAGGGATGGAACACTGAAGCTTTCTTT.

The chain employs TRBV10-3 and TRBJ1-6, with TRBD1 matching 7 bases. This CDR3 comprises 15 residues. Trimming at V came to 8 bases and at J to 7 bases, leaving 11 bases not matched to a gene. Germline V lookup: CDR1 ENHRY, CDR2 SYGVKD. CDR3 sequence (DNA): TGTGCCATCGCCCAGGGGACAGACGGGAATTCACCCCTCCACTTT. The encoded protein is CAIAQGTDGNSPLHF.

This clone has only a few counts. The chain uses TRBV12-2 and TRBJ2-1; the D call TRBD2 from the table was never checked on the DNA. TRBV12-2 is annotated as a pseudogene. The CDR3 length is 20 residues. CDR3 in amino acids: CASRPSVWLAGDPTRDEQFF. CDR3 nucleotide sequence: TGTGCAAGTCGCCCCTCAGTTTGGCTAGCGGGGGACCCCACCCGGGATGAGCAGTTCTTC.

Here the CDR3 reads CASSLAQGSTEAFF. The CDR3, as DNA: TGTGCCAGCAGCTTGGCACAGGGCAGCACTGAAGCTTTCTTT. V and J are TRBV7-9 and TRBJ1-1; D perhaps matches TRBD1 (6 bases). V lost 3 bases to trimming and J lost 4 bases, with 12 bases between them. This CDR3 has 14 residues. CDR1 SEHNR and CDR2 FQNEAQ come from the germline V gene (reference sequence).

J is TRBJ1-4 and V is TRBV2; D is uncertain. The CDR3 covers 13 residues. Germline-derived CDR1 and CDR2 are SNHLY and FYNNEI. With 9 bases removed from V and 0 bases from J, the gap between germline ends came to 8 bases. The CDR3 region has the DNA TGTGCCAGTATCCAGGCAACTAATGAAAAACTGTTTTTT. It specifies CASIQATNEKLFF.

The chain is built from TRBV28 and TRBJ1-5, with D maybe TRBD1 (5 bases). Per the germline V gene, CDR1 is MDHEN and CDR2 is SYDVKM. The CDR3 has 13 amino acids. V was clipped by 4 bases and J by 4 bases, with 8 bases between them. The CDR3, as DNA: TGTGCCAGCAGTTGGGGGGAAAATCAGCCCCAGCATTTT. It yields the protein CASSWGENQPQHF.

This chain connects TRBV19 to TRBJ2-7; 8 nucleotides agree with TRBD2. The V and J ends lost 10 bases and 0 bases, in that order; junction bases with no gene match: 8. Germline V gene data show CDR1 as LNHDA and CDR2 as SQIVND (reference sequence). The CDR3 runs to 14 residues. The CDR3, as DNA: TGTGCCACTCGAGCGGGAGCAGGCTCCTACGAGCAGTACTTC. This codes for CATRAGAGSYEQYF.

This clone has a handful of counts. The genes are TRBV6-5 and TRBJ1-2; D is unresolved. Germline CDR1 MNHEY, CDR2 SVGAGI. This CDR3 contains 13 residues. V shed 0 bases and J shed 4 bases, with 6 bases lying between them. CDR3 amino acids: CASSYSRSYGYTF. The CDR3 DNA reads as TGTGCCAGCAGTTACTCGCGGAGCTATGGCTACACCTTC.

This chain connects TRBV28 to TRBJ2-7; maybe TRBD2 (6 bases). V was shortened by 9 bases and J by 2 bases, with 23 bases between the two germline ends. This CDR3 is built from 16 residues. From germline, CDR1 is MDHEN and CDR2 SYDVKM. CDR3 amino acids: CASWGGAALIPYEQYF. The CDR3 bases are TGTGCCAGTTGGGGAGGAGCGGCCTTGATCCCCTACGAGCAGTACTTC.

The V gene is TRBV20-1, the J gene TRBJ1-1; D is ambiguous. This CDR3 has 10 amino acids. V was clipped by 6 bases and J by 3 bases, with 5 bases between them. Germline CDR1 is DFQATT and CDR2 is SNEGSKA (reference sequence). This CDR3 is CSAPDTEAFF. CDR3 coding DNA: TGCAGTGCGCCGGACACTGAAGCTTTCTTT.

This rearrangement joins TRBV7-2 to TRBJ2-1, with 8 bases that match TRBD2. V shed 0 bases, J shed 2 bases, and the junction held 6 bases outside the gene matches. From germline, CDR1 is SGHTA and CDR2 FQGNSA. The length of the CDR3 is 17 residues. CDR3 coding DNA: TGTGCCAGCAGCTTAGCCCGGCTAGCGGGTACCTACAATGAGCAGTTCTTC. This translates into CASSLARLAGTYNEQFF.

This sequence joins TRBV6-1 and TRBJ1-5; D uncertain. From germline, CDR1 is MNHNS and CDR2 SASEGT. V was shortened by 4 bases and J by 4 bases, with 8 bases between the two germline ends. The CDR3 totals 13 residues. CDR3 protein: CASSAIRNQPQHF. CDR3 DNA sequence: TGTGCCAGCAGTGCCATCAGGAATCAGCCCCAGCATTTT.

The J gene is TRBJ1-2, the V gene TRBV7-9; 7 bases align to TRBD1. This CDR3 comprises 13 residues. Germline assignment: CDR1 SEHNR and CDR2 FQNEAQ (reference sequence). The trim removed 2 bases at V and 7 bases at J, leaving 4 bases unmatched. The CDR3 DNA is TGTGCCAGCAGCTTAAAGGGGGCGTTTGGCTACACCTTC. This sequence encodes CASSLKGAFGYTF.

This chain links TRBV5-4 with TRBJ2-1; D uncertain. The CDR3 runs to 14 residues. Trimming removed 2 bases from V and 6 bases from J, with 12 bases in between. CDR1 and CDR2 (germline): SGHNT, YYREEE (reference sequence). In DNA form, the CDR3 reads TGTGCCAGCAGCTTTGATACCAGAAGCAATGAGCAGTTCTTC. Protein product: CASSFDTRSNEQFF.

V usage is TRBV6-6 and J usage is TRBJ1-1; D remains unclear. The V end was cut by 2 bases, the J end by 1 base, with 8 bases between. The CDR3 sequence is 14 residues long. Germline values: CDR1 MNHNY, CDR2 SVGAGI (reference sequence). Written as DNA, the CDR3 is TGTGCCAGCAGTTACCGCCCAGGGAACACTGAAGCTTTCTTT. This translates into CASSYRPGNTEAFF.

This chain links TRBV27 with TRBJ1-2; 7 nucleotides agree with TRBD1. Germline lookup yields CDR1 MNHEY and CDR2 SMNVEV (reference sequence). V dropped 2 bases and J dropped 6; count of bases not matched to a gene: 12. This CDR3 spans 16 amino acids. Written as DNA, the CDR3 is TGTGCCAGCAGTTTAAGTATAGGGACAGTGAGGGATGGCTACACCTTC. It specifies CASSLSIGTVRDGYTF.

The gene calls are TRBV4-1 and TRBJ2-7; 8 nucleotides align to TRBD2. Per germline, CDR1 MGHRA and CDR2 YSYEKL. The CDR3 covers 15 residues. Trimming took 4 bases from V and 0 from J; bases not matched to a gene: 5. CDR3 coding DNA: TGCGCCAGCAGCCTAACAGCGGGAGCCTCCTACGAGCAGTACTTC. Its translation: CASSLTAGASYEQYF.

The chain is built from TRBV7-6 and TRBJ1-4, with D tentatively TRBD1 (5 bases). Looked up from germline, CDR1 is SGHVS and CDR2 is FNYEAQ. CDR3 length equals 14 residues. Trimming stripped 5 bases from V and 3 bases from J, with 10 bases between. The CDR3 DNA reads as TGTGCCAGCAGCCTGGGGCAGGCTAATGAAAAACTGTTTTTT. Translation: CASSLGQANEKLFF.

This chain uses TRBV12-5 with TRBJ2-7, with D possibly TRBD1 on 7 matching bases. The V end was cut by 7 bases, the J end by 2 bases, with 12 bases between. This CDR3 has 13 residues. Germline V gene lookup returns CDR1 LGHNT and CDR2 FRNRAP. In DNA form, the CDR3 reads TGTGCTAGTGCCGCAGGGGGGACCTACGAGCAGTACTTC. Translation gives CASAAGGTYEQYF. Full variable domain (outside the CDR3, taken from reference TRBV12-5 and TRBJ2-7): DARVTQTPRHKVTEMGQEVTMRCQPILGHNTVFWYRQTMMQGLELLAYFRNRAPLDDSGMPKDRFSAEMPDATLATLKIQPSEPRDSAVYFCASAAGGTYEQYFGPGTRLTVT.